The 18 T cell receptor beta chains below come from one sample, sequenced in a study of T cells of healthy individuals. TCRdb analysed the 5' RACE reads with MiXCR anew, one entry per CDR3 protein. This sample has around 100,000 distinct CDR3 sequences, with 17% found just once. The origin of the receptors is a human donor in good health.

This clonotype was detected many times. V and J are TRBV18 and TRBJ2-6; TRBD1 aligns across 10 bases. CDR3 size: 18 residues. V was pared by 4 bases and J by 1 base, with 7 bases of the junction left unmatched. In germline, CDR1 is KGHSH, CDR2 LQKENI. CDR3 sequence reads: CASSLTGGEPSGANVLTF. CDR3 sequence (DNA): TGTGCCAGCTCACTGACAGGGGGCGAACCTTCTGGGGCCAACGTCCTGACTTTC.

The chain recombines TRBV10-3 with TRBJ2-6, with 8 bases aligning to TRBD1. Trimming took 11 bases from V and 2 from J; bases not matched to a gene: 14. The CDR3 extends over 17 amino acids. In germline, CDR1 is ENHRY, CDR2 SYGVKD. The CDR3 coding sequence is TGTGCCCCCACCCGAGGACAGGGAACGCCTGGGGCCAACGTCCTGACTTTC. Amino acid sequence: CAPTRGQGTPGANVLTF.

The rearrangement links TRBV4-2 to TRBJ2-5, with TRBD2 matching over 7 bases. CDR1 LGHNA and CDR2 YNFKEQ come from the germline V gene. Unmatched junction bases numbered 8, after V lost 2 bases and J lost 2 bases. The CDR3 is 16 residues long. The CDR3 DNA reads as TGTGCCAGCAGCCAAAGGGACTATGCGCAACAAGAGACCCAGTACTTC. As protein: CASSQRDYAQQETQYF.

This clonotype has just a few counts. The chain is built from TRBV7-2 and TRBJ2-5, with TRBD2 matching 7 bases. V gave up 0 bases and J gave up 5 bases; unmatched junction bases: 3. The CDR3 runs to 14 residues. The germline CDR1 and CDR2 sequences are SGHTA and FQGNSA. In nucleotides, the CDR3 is TGTGCCAGCAGCTTAGCGGGGGGGAGGGAGACCCAGTACTTC. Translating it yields CASSLAGGRETQYF.

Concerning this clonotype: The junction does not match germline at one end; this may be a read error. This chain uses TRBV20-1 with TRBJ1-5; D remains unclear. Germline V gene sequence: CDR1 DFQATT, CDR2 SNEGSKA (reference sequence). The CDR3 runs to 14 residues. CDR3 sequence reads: CSAREGSVNQPQHF. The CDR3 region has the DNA TGCAGTGCGAGAGAGGGCTCGGTGAATCAGCCCCAGCATTTT.

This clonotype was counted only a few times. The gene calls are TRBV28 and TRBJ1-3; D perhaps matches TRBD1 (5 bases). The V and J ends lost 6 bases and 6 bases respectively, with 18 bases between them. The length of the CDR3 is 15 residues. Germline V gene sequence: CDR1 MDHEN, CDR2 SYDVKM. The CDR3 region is CASSPQWDRTNTIYF. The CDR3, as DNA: TGTGCCAGCAGCCCCCAATGGGACCGAACAAACACCATATATTTT.

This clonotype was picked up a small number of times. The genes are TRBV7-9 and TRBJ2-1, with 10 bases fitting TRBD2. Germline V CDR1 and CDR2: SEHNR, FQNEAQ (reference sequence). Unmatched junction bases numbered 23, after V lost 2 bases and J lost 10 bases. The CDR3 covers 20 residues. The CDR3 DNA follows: TGTGCCAGCAGCTTACTAGGTAGCGGGAGGCCATCGTATCCAGCCAGCGAGCAGTTCTTC. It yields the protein CASSLLGSGRPSYPASEQFF. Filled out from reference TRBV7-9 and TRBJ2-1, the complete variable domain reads DTGVSQNPRHKITKRGQNVTFRCDPISEHNRLYWYRQTLGQGPEFLTYFQNEAQLEKSRLLSDRFSAERPKGSFSTLEIQRTEQGDSAMYLCASSLLGSGRPSYPASEQFFGPGTRLTVL.

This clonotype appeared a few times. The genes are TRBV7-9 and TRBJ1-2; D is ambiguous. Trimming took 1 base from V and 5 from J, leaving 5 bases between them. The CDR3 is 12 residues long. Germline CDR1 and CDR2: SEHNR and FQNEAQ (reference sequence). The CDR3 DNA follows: TGTGCCAGCAGCTTAGAGAGATATGGCTACACCTTC. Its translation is CASSLERYGYTF.

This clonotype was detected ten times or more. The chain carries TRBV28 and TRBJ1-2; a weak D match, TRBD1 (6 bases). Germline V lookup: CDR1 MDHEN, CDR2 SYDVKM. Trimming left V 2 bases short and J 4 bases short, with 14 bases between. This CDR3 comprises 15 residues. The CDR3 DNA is TGTGCCAGCAGTTTACAGGGGAGTACTGGCTATGGCTACACCTTC. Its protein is CASSLQGSTGYGYTF.

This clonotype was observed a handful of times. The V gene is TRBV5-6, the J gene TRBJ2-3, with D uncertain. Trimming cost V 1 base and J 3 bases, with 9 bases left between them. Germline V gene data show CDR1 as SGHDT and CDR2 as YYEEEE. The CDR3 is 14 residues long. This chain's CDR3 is CASSLPVRTDTQYF. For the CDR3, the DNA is TGTGCCAGCAGCTTGCCCGTACGGACAGATACGCAGTATTTT.

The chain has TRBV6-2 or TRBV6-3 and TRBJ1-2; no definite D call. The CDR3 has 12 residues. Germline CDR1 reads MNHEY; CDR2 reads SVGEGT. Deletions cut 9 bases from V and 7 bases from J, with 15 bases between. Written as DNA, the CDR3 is TGTGCCAGTGCCGACCTTGGGCGTGGCTACACCTTC. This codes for CASADLGRGYTF.

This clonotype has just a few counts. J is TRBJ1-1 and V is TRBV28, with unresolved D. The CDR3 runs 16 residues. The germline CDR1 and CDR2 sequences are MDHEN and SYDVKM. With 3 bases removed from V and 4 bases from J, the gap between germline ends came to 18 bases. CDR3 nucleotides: TGTGCCAGCAGTTTCAAGGGATCTGGTGTGGGCACTGAAGCTTTCTTT. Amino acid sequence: CASSFKGSGVGTEAFF.

The CDR3 DNA is TGTGCCAGCACCCCCGGGGGGGTCGGCACCGGGGAGCTGTTTTTT. Protein sequence: CASTPGGVGTGELFF. The chain combines TRBV6-1 with TRBJ2-2; 8 bases align to TRBD2. Germline V gene sequence: CDR1 MNHNS, CDR2 SASEGT. The CDR3 covers 15 residues. V trimming: 7 bases; J trimming: 4 bases; junction bases outside the gene matches: 8.

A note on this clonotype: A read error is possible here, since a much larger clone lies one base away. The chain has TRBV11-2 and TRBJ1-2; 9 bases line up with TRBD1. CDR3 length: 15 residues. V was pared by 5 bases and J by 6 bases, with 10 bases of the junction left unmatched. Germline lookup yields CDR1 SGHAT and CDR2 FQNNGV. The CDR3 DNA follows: TGTGCCAGCAGCATACACAGGGGGCGGAAGAATGGCTACACCTTC. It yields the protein CASSIHRGRKNGYTF.

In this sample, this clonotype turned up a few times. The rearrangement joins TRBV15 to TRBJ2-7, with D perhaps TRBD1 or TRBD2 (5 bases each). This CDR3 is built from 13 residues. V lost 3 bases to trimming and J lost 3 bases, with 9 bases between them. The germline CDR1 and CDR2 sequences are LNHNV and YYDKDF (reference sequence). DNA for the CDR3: TGTGCCACCAGCAGGTCGGGGCGCTACGAGCAGTACTTC. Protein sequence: CATSRSGRYEQYF. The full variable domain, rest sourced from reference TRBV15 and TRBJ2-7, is DAMVIQNPRYQVTQFGKPVTLSCSQTLNHNVMYWYQQKSSQAPKLLFHYYDKDFNNEADTPDNFQSRRPNTSFCFLDIRSPGLGDTAMYLCATSRSGRYEQYFGPGTRLTVT.

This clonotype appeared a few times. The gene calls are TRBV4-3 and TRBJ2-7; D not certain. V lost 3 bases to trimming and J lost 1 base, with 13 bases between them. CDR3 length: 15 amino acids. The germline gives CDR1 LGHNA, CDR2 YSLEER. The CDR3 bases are TGCGCCAGCAGCCACCGAGCAAAGGGTTCCTACGAGCAGTACTTC. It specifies CASSHRAKGSYEQYF.

The CDR3 reads CASSSTGTGNPYEQYF. Written as DNA, the CDR3 is TGTGCCAGCAGTTCAACCGGGACAGGGAATCCTTACGAGCAGTACTTC. The chain has TRBV21-1 and TRBJ2-7; no DNA check was done on the table's D call, TRBD1. TRBV21-1 counts as a pseudogene. CDR3 length equals 16 residues.

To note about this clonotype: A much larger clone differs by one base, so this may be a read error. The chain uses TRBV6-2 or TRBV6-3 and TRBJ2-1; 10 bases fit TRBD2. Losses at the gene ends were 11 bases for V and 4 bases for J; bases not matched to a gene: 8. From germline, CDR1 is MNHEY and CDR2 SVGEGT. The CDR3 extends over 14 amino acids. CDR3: CAGSTSGEYNEQFF. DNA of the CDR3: TGTGCCGGCTCAACTAGCGGGGAGTACAATGAGCAGTTCTTC.